The 16 T cell receptor beta chains below come from one sample, sequenced in a study of T cells in Graves' hyperthyroidism and ophthalmopathy. RNA transcripts were the template for amplifying TCR beta CDR3 regions. Using the HTBI primer set, a first-round RT-PCR was run on the TCR CDR3. MiXCR was run by TCRdb on the multiplex PCR reads, yielding one entry per CDR3 protein. The table records hundreds of thousands of distinct CDR3 sequences, about 14% of them present only once. Sequencing input: blood. These receptors came from a woman aged 18 to 35 with Graves' hyperthyroidism.

This clonotype was recorded many times. V usage is TRBV2 and J usage is TRBJ1-3; D gene unclear. The length of the CDR3 is 15 residues. CDR1 SNHLY and CDR2 FYNNEI come from the germline V gene. The V end was cut by 5 bases, the J end by 2 bases, with 13 bases between. DNA of the CDR3: TGTGCCAGCAGTAGTAACAGCTATGCTGGAAACACCATATATTTT. Amino acids: CASSSNSYAGNTIYF.

The table lists this clonotype with many counts. The V and J genes are TRBV3-1 and TRBJ1-2; 10 bases align to TRBD1. The germline V gene has CDR1 LGHDT and CDR2 YNNKEL (reference sequence). This CDR3 has 15 amino acids. Germline trimming cut 1 base from V and 2 bases from J; bases unmatched to any gene: 1. The CDR3 spells CASSQGTGGNYGYTF. The CDR3, as DNA: TGTGCCAGCAGCCAAGGGACAGGGGGAAACTATGGCTACACCTTC.

This clonotype was counted many times. The J gene is TRBJ2-5, the V gene TRBV5-1; D is undetermined. The germline V and J ends were trimmed by 0 bases and 1 base, with 7 bases remaining between them. This CDR3 spans 14 amino acids. The germline CDR1 and CDR2 sequences are SGHRS and YFSETQ. CDR3 amino acids: CASSLAPAQETQYF. CDR3 nucleotides: TGCGCCAGCAGCTTGGCGCCAGCCCAAGAGACCCAGTACTTC. Variable domain in full (rest from reference TRBV5-1 and TRBJ2-5): KAGVTQTPRYLIKTRGQQVTLSCSPISGHRSVSWYQQTPGQGLQFLFEYFSETQRNKGNFPGRFSGRQFSNSRSEMNVSTLELGDSALYLCASSLAPAQETQYFGPGTRLLVL.

This clonotype appeared a few times. This chain links TRBV3-1 with TRBJ2-5; 12 bases agree with TRBD2. Germline V gene lookup returns CDR1 LGHDT and CDR2 YNNKEL (reference sequence). J gave up 1 base and V 4 bases, and 16 bases lay outside the gene matches. The CDR3 loop spans 20 amino acids. CDR3 residues: CASSRRKGTSGRTFQETQYF. The DNA of the CDR3 is TGTGCCAGCAGCCGAAGGAAGGGTACTAGCGGGAGGACCTTCCAAGAGACCCAGTACTTC.

The chain recombines TRBV6-2 or TRBV6-3 with TRBJ2-2, with TRBD1 matching over 10 bases. Germline-derived CDR1 and CDR2 are MNHEY and SVGEGT. V gave up 2 bases and J gave up 2 bases; unmatched junction bases: 5. This CDR3 region has 17 residues. The CDR3, as DNA: TGTGCCAGCAGTTACCGCTGGACAGGGGGAAACACCGGGGAGCTGTTTTTT. It encodes CASSYRWTGGNTGELFF.

This clonotype was seen at least ten times. One end of the junction does not line up with germline, which may come from a read error. The J gene is TRBJ2-1, the V gene TRBV5-1; 12 nucleotides align to TRBD2. Per the germline V gene, CDR1 is SGHRS and CDR2 is YFSETQ. The CDR3 is made up of 14 amino acids. The CDR3 here is CASSLGTSGNEQFF. Written as DNA, the CDR3 is TGTGCCAGCAGCTTAGGGACTAGCGGGAATGAGCAGTTCTTC.

The rearrangement uses TRBV10-3 and TRBJ2-3, with D unresolved. The CDR3 is made up of 14 amino acids. Deletions cut 5 bases from V and 1 base from J, with 10 bases between. CDR1 and CDR2 (germline): ENHRY, SYGVKD. This CDR3 reads CAISPRTRTDTQYF. The CDR3 nucleotides read TGTGCCATCAGTCCCAGGACCCGCACAGATACGCAGTATTTT.

This clonotype was counted many times. This chain uses TRBV5-1 with TRBJ1-6; the match to TRBD1 covers 7 bases. CDR1 and CDR2 from the germline V gene are SGHRS and YFSETQ. The trim removed 0 bases at V and 7 bases at J, leaving 1 base unmatched. This CDR3 spans 14 amino acids. The CDR3 DNA is TGCGCCAGCAGCTTGGCGGGACAGAATTCACCCCTCCACTTT. The encoded protein is CASSLAGQNSPLHF. Supplemented by reference TRBV5-1 and TRBJ1-6, the full variable domain reads KAGVTQTPRYLIKTRGQQVTLSCSPISGHRSVSWYQQTPGQGLQFLFEYFSETQRNKGNFPGRFSGRQFSNSRSEMNVSTLELGDSALYLCASSLAGQNSPLHFGNGTRLTVT.

J is TRBJ1-5 and V is TRBV2; D is perhaps TRBD1 (6 bases). The germline V and J ends were trimmed by 4 bases and 7 bases, with 29 bases remaining between them. The CDR3 is made up of 19 amino acids. Germline lookup yields CDR1 SNHLY and CDR2 FYNNEI. The CDR3 nucleotides are TGTGCCAGCAGTGGAATTCAGAGTGGGTATTGGACAGTAACGCAGCCCCAGCATTTT. As protein: CASSGIQSGYWTVTQPQHF. The full variable domain, completed using reference TRBV2 and TRBJ1-5, is EPEVTQTPSHQVTQMGQEVILRCVPISNHLYFYWYRQILGQKVEFLVSFYNNEISEKSEIFDDQFSVERPDGSNFTLKIRSTKLEDSAMYFCASSGIQSGYWTVTQPQHFGDGTRLSIL.

The rearrangement links TRBV2 to TRBJ1-5; D possibly corresponds to TRBD1 (6 bases). Germline V gene sequence: CDR1 SNHLY, CDR2 FYNNEI. The CDR3 runs to 13 residues. Trimming stripped 7 bases from V and 4 bases from J, with 11 bases between. CDR3 in DNA: TGTGCCAGCACGGGCCAGGGGAATCAGCCCCAGCATTTT. Translating it yields CASTGQGNQPQHF.

CDR3 DNA sequence: TGTGCCAGCAGCATTCAACCTGATGCGCAGCAGTTCTTC. Residues: CASSIQPDAQQFF. The chain has TRBV7-2 and TRBJ2-1; D is unclear. Germline-derived CDR1 and CDR2 are SGHTA and FQGNSA. The CDR3 has 13 residues. Between the trimmed V and J ends, which lost 5 bases and 11 bases, there was a span of 16 bases.

This clonotype showed up many times. The chain joins TRBV27 to TRBJ1-1; a weak D match, TRBD1 (6 bases). This CDR3 has 14 amino acids. The V gene lost 7 bases and the J gene lost 3 bases, with 15 bases spanning the gap. Germline lookup yields CDR1 MNHEY and CDR2 SMNVEV (reference sequence). The CDR3 here is CASTTGLSHTEAFF. In nucleotides, the CDR3 is TGTGCCAGCACCACAGGGTTGTCTCACACTGAAGCTTTCTTT.

Many counts were recorded for this clonotype. The gene calls are TRBV3-1 and TRBJ2-4; D remains unclear. CDR1 is LGHDT, CDR2 YNNKEL, per germline (reference sequence). V was pared by 4 bases and J by 2 bases, with 18 bases between. The CDR3 runs to 17 residues. The CDR3 nucleotides are TGTGCCAGCAGCCCCATGCTAAGTCGACATACCAAAAACATTCAGTACTTC. Translated: CASSPMLSRHTKNIQYF.

This clonotype was observed a few times. The DNA for the CDR3 is TGTGCCAGCTCACCAGGGATGAGTCAGCCCCAGCATTTT. This translates into CASSPGMSQPQHF. The chain recombines TRBV18 with TRBJ1-5; D unresolved. The CDR3 loop spans 13 amino acids. Deletions cut 2 bases from V and 6 bases from J, with 8 bases between. Germline V gene data show CDR1 as KGHSH and CDR2 as LQKENI. Full variable domain (rest looked up from reference TRBV18 and TRBJ1-5): NAGVMQNPRHLVRRRGQEARLRCSPMKGHSHVYWYRQLPEEGLKFMVYLQKENIIDESGMPKERFSAEFPKEGPSILRIQQVVRGDSAAYFCASSPGMSQPQHFGDGTRLSIL.

This clonotype was detected a few times. This chain links TRBV19 with TRBJ2-2; TRBD2 matches 8 bases. The trim removed 7 bases at V and 2 bases at J, leaving 12 bases unmatched. Germline values: CDR1 LNHDA, CDR2 SQIVND (reference sequence). The CDR3 covers 17 residues. The CDR3 bases are TGTGCCAGTAAAACATACTTTAGCGGGAAAAACACCGGGGAGCTGTTTTTT. It is translated as CASKTYFSGKNTGELFF. The full variable domain, rest sourced from reference TRBV19 and TRBJ2-2, is DGGITQSPKYLFRKEGQNVTLSCEQNLNHDAMYWYRQDPGQGLRLIYYSQIVNDFQKGDIAEGYSVSREKKESFPLTVTSAQKNPTAFYLCASKTYFSGKNTGELFFGEGSRLTVL.

The genes are TRBV7-9 and TRBJ1-6; 8 bases match TRBD1. The V and J ends lost 6 bases and 9 bases, in that order; junction bases with no gene match: 7. This CDR3 has 14 residues. Germline loops: CDR1 SEHNR, CDR2 FQNEAQ (reference sequence). The CDR3 nucleotides read TGTGCCAGCAGTTCCGACAGGGGAGTTTCACCCCTCCACTTT. It specifies CASSSDRGVSPLHF.